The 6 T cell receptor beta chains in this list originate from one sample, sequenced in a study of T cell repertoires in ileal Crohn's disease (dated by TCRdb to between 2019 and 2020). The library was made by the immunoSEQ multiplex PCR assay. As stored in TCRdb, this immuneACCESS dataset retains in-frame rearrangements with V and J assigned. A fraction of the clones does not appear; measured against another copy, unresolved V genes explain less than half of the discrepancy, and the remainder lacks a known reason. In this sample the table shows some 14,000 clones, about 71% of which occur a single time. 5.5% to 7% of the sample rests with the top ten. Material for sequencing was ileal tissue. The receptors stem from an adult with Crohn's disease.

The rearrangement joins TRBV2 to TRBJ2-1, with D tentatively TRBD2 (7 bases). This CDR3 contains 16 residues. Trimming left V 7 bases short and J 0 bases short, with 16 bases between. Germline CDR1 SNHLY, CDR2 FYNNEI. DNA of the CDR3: TGTGCCAGCAAGGGAGGGACATGGAGCTCCTACAATGAGCAGTTCTTC. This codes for CASKGGTWSSYNEQFF.

CDR3 DNA: TGCAGTGCTTACGACAGCTATGGCTACACCTTC. This translates into CSAYDSYGYTF. The chain carries TRBV20-1 and TRBJ1-2; D may be TRBD1 (5 bases). The CDR3 consists of 11 residues. CDR1 DFQATT and CDR2 SNEGSKA come from the germline V gene (reference sequence). V was shortened by 5 bases and J by 4 bases, with 8 bases between the two germline ends.

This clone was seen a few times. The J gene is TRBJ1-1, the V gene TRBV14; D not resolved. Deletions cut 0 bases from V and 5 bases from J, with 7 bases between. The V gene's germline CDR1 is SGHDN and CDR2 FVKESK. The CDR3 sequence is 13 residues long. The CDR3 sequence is CASSQDQGTEAFF. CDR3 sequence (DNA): TGTGCCAGCAGCCAAGACCAAGGAACTGAAGCTTTCTTT.

The CDR3 loop reads CASSSRLTSDTQYF. CDR3 bases: TGTGCCAGCAGTTCTCGACTGACTTCAGATACGCAGTATTTT. J is TRBJ2-3 and V is TRBV25-1, with no clear D. V lost 5 bases to trimming and J lost 4 bases, with 13 bases between them. Germline CDR1 and CDR2: MGHDK and SYGVNS. CDR3 size: 14 residues.

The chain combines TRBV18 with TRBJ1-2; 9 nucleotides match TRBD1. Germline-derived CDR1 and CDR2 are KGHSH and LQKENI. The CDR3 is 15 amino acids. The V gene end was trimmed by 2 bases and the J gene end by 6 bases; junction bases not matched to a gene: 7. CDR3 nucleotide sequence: TGTGCCAGCTCACCAAGGGGGACAGGGAATAATGGCTACACCTTC. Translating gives CASSPRGTGNNGYTF.

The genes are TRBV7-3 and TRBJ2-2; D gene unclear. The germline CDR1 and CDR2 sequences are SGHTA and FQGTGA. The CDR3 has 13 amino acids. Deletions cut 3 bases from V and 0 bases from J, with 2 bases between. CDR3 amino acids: CASSFSNTGELFF. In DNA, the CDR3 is TGTGCCAGCAGCTTCTCGAACACCGGGGAGCTGTTTTTT.